This is a list of T cell receptor beta chains from one sample in a study of T cells in Graves' hyperthyroidism and ophthalmopathy. TCRdb recomputed calls from the multiplex PCR reads with MiXCR, one row per CDR3 protein. The sample yields roughly 350,000 distinct CDR3 sequences, roughly 13% seen once. The sample consisted of blood. Receptors originate from a woman aged 30 to 39 with Graves' hyperthyroidism. The conserved cysteine and the conserved F or W are not part of the CDR3 here.

>TRBV20-1
SARDPAVQNEKLF
>TRBV2
ASSELGAGEETQY
>TRBV6-1
ASRSSGTEAF
>TRBV28
ASLGGVSYNEQF
>TRBV28
ASSIPGQFYGYT
>TRBV28
ASSFPKTENQPQH
>TRBV12-3/TRBV12-4
ASSSSTLRLRGVNEQF
>TRBV4-2
ASSQVDSYQETQY
>TRBV5-1
ASSRQARGGNEQF
>TRBV11-2
ASSLQGAKNIQY
>TRBV20-1
SGSSGRNIYNEQF
>TRBV5-1
ASSLGTAFGQPQH
>TRBV4-3
ASSQVSDLWTEAF
>TRBV12-3/TRBV12-4
ASSEQGSYEQY
>TRBV7-2
ASSLEGLAGLNEQF
>TRBV11-1
ASRPGTGFPHEQY
>TRBV18
ASSPGKTGEGETQY
>TRBV29-1
SARKTVNTEAF
>TRBV20-1
SARGGGSTEAF
>TRBV7-9
ASSSNPREQY
>TRBV28
ASSLILGSARGAF
>TRBV3-1
ASSQYATNEIEKLF
>TRBV5-1
ASSLEDRLPYEQY
>TRBV7-9
ASRGLAGEDTQY
>TRBV2
ASSSSRFRANSPLH
>TRBV29-1
SVEGTGLDTQY
>TRBV7-9
ASSPTGPNTEAF
>TRBV6-2/TRBV6-3
ASGSPGLAWSEQY